This T cell receptor beta chain was captured in a study of human T cells and chemical hapten exposure. TCRdb re-called the RACE reads with MiXCR, one entry per CDR3 protein. The repertoire holds approximately 100,000 distinct CDR3 sequences, with around 12% as singletons. Time point given: pre-sensitization, week 0. This sample's treatment: therapeutic diphenylcyclopropenone sensitization with weekly scalp DPC. The V and J ends lost 6 bases and 0 bases, in that order; junction bases with no gene match: 7. Germline V gives CDR1 KGHDR, CDR2 SFDVKD. The CDR3 consists of 16 residues. This chain connects TRBV24-1 to TRBJ2-4; TRBD1 matches at 7 bases. The source of this sequence is a woman aged 50 to 60 with alopecia areata. Some clones in this sample may be carry-over from other donors' samples. Sequencing was performed on whole blood, taken in connection with sensitization to the hapten diphenylcyclopropenone (DPC). CDR3 DNA sequence: TGTGCCACCAGTCAGGGGGATGAGGAAGCCAAAAACATTCAGTACTTC. Its translation is CATSQGDEEAKNIQYF.